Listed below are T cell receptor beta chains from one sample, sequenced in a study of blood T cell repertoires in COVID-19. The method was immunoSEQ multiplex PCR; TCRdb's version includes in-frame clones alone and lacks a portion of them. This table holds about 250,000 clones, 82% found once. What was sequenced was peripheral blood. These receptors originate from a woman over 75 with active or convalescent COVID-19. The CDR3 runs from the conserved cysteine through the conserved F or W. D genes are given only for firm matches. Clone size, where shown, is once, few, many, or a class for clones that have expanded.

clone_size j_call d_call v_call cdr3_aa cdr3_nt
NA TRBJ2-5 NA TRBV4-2 CASSQDGLKREETQYF TGTGCCAGCAGCCAAGATGGCCTAAAGCGGGAAGAGACCCAGTACTTC
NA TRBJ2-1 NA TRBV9 CASSVGGRVDYNEQFF TGTGCCAGCAGCGTTGGAGGAAGGGTGGACTACAATGAGCAGTTCTTC
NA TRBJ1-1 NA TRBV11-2 CASSPRAGGEAFF TGTGCCAGCAGCCCTCGGGCCGGGGGGGAAGCTTTCTTT
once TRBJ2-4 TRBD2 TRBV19 CASSIARDYRAGNIQYF TGTGCCAGTAGTATAGCCAGGGACTATCGGGCGGGGAACATTCAGTACTTC
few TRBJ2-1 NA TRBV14 CASSSRERPNEQFF TGTGCCAGCAGCTCGAGGGAGCGGCCGAATGAGCAGTTCTTC
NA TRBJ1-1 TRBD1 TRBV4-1 CASSQDGGQGATEAFF TGCGCCAGCAGCCAAGATGGGGGACAGGGGGCCACTGAAGCTTTCTTT
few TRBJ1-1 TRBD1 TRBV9 CASSWGTGNTEAFF TGTGCCAGCAGCTGGGGGACAGGGAACACTGAAGCTTTCTTT
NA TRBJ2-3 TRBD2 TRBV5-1 CASRLDGGEISSTDTQYF TGCGCCAGCAGGTTGGACGGGGGGGAAATCTCTAGCACAGATACGCAGTATTTT
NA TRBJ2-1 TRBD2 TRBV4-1 CASSQDTSGNYNEQFF TGCGCCAGCAGCCAAGATACTAGCGGGAACTACAATGAGCAGTTCTTC
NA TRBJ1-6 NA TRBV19 CASKREMNSPLHF TGTGCCAGTAAGCGGGAAATGAATTCACCCCTCCACTTT
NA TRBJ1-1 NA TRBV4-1 CASSRLGGAREAFF TGCGCCAGCAGCCGCCTAGGGGGGGCTAGGGAAGCTTTCTTT